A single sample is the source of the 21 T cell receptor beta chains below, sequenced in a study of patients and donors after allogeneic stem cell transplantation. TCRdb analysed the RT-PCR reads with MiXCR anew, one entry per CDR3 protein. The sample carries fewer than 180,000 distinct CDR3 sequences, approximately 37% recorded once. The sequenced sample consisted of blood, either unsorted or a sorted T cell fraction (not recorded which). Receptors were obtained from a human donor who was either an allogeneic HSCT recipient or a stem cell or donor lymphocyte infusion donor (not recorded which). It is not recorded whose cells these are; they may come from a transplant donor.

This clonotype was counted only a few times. CDR3: CASSRWADNEKLFF. CDR3 DNA sequence: TGTGCCAGCTCACGGTGGGCCGATAATGAAAAACTGTTTTTT. The chain joins TRBV18 to TRBJ1-4; D not certain. Trimming left V 4 bases short and J 4 bases short, with 10 bases between. The CDR3 runs 14 residues. Germline CDR1 is KGHSH and CDR2 is LQKENI.

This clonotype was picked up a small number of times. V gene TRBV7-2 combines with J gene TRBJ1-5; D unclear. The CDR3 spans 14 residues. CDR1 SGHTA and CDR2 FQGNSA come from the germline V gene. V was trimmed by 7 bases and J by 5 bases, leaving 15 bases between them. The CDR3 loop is CASTPGGVDQPQHF. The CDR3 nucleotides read TGTGCCAGCACCCCTGGCGGGGTGGATCAGCCCCAGCATTTT.

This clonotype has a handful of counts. The CDR3 region is CASSFSGREAFF. Written as DNA, the CDR3 is TGTGCCAGCAGCTTCTCCGGGCGAGAAGCTTTCTTT. The J gene is TRBJ1-1, the V gene TRBV7-2; D call uncertain. Germline V lookup: CDR1 SGHTA, CDR2 FQGNSA. V was pared by 3 bases and J by 8 bases, with 10 bases between. The CDR3 has 12 amino acids.

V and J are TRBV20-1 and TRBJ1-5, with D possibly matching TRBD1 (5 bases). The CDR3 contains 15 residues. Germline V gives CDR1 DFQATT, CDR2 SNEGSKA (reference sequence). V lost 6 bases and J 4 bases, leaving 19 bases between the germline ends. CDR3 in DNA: TGCAGTGCCAATCCGCCCTGGGGGGTTAATCAGCCCCAGCATTTT. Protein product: CSANPPWGVNQPQHF.

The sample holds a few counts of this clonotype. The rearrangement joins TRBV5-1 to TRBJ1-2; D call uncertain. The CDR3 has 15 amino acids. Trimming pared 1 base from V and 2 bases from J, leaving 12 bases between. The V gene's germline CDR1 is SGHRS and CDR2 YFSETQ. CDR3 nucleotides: TGCGCCAGCAGCTTGTTGGGGAGGTCAAACTATGGCTACACCTTC. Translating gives CASSLLGRSNYGYTF.

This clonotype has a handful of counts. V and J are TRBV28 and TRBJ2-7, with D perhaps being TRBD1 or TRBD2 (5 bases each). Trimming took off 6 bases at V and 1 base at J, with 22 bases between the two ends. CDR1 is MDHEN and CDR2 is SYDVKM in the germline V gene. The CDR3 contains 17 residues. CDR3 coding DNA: TGTGCCAGCAGCACAATACCTCGCTGGGGGTGGTCCTACGAGCAGTACTTC. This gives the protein CASSTIPRWGWSYEQYF.

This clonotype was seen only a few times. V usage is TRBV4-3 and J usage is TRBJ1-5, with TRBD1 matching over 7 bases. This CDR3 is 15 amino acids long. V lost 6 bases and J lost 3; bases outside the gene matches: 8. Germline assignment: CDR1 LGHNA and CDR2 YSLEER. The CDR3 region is CASSHQTGTNQPQHF. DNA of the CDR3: TGCGCCAGCAGTCATCAGACAGGGACCAATCAGCCCCAGCATTTT.

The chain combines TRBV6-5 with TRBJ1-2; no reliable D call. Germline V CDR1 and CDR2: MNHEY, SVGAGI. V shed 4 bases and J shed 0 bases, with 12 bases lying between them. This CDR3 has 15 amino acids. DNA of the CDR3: TGTGCCAGCAGTTCGGGTCTGTCCCCTAACTATGGCTACACCTTC. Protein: CASSSGLSPNYGYTF.

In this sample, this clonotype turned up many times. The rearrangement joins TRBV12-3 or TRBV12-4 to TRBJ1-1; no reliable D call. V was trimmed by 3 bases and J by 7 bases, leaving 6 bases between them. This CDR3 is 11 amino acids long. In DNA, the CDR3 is TGTGCCAGCAGTTTTGGAAGTGAAGCTTTCTTT. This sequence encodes CASSFGSEAFF.

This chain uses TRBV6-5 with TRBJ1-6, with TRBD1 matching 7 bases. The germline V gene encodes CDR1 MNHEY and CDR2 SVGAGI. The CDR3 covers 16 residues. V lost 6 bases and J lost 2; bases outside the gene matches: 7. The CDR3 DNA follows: TGTGCCAGCAGAATTGGGACAGAGACCTATAATTCACCCCTCCACTTT. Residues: CASRIGTETYNSPLHF.

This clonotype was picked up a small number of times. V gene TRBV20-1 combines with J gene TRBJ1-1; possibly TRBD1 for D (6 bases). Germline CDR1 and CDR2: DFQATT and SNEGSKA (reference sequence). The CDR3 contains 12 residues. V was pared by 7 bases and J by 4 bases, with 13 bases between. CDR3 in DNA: TGCAGTGTTTTCGGAGGGGGCACTGAAGCTTTCTTT. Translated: CSVFGGGTEAFF.

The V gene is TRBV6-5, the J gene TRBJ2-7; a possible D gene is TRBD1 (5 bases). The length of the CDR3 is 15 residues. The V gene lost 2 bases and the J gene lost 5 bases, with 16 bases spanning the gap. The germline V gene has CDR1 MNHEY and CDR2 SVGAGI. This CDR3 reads CASSYLGRVGDEQYF. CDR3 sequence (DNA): TGTGCCAGCAGTTACCTTGGCAGGGTAGGTGACGAGCAGTACTTC.

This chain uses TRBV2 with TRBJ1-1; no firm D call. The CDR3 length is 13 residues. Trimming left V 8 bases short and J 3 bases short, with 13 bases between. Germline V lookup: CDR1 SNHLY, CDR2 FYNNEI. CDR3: CASGDWSYTEAFF. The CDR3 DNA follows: TGTGCCAGCGGCGACTGGTCCTACACTGAAGCTTTCTTT.

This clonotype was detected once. The CDR3 protein is CASSPEDRFQETQYF. In DNA, the CDR3 is TGTGCCAGCAGCCCCGAGGACAGGTTCCAAGAGACCCAGTACTTC. This chain connects TRBV7-8 to TRBJ2-5; 7 positions match TRBD1. The germline V gene has CDR1 SGHVS and CDR2 FQNEAQ. The CDR3 totals 15 residues. The V segment lost 5 bases and the J segment 1 base; nucleotides outside the gene matches: 7.

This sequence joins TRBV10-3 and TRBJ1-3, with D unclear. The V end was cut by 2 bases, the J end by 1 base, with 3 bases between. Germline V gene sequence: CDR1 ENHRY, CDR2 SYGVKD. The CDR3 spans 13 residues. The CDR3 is CAISEQSGNTIYF. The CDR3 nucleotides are TGTGCCATCAGTGAGCAATCTGGAAACACCATATATTTT.

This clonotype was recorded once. CDR3 loop: CASSLTRGSSYNEQFF. DNA of the CDR3: TGCGCCAGCAGCTTGACCAGGGGGTCCTCATACAATGAGCAGTTCTTC. The V gene is TRBV5-1, the J gene TRBJ2-1, with TRBD1 matching 7 bases. Germline values: CDR1 SGHRS, CDR2 YFSETQ. This CDR3 has 16 residues. Germline trimming cut 1 base from V and 4 bases from J; bases unmatched to any gene: 8.

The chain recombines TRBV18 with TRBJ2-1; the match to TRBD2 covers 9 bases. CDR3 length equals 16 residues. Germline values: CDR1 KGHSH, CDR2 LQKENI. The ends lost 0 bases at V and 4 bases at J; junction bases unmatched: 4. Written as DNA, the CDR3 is TGTGCCAGCTCACCACCCCAGCGGGGGGTTTACAATGAGCAGTTCTTC. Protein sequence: CASSPPQRGVYNEQFF.

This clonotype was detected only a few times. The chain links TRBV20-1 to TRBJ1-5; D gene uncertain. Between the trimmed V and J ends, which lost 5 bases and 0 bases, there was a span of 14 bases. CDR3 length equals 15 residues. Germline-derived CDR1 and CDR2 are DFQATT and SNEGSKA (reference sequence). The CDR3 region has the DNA TGCAGTGCTGTCGCCGGGCTCGATAGCAATCAGCCCCAGCATTTT. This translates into CSAVAGLDSNQPQHF.

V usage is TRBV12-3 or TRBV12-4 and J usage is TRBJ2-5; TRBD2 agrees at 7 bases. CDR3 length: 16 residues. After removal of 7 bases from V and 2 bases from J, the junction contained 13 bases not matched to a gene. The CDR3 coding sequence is TGTGCCAGCATCCCGGGGTGGGGGGGTCTTCAAGAGACCCAGTACTTC. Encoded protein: CASIPGWGGLQETQYF.

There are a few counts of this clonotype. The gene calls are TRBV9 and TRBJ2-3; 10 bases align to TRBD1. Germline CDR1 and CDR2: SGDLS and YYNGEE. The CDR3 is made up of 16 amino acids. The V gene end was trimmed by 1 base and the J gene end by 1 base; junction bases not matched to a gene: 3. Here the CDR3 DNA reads TGTGCCAGCAGCGTAACCGGGACAGGGGGCACAGATACGCAGTATTTT. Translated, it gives CASSVTGTGGTDTQYF.

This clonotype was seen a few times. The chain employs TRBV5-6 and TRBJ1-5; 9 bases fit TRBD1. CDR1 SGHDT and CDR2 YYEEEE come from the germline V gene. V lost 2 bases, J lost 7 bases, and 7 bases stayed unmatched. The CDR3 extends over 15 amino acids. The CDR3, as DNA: TGTGCCAGCAGCTTATATACAGGGGGCAGGCAGCCCCAGCATTTT. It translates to CASSLYTGGRQPQHF.